This entry concerns a single T cell receptor (beta chain). In its sample, this clone was seen a few times. Its antigen is not yet known. The sample holds no much larger clone one base away, and base qualities are not on file. A single peripheral blood draw of roughly 0.11 L on average was collected from each donor into heparinised tubes. Naive, central memory, regulatory and stem cell-like memory CD4+ T cells were sorted on a BD FACSAria II using a panel including CD45RO, CCR7, CD25, CD127, CD95 and CD27. Every sorted population had a purity above 98%. Right away, PBMCs were isolated by Lymphoprep density gradient centrifugation and were stained directly, with no culture step. So that batch effects would be minimized, each experiment stained and sorted samples in pairs, pairing one healthy donor with one patient. This sample is part of a study of beta chain features in type 1 diabetes (dated by TCRdb to 2017 to 2018). Regarding the complete study: Patients and healthy donors did not differ in mean age, gender distribution, total cell number or subset yield. Regulatory and stem cell-like memory subsets were isolated from only 8 patients and about eight healthy donors, whereas naive and central memory subsets came from all 30 or so donors. A total of around 110,000,000 sorted cells were examined across all samples, and RNA yield correlated strongly with the number of cells per subset. The study compared the TCRB repertoires of sorted circulating CD4+ T cell subsets in recently diagnosed type 1 diabetes patients with those in matched healthy donors. On the study overall, not on this receptor specifically: The naive, central memory and regulatory TCRB repertoires appeared to resemble one another more closely among patients than among healthy donors. Shorter templates might have been favored by PCR, but patient and control samples were amplified and corrected together, so both groups would have been affected equally by any skew. Type 1 diabetes patients showed a moderate but significant shortening of TCRB CDR3 length in all four CD4+ subsets. Because cDNA was sequenced instead of genomic DNA, activated cells with high expression could be over-represented, although the groups did not differ in activation or CD3 levels. Because small numbers of individuals were included in the HLA sub-analyses, any influence of HLA type on TCRB rearrangement was left unresolved. Fewer insertions and more nucleotide deletions at VDJ recombination sites were observed in patients with type 1 diabetes, implying thymic rearrangement abnormalities.

The entire amount of isolated RNA was reverse transcribed using the High Capacity cDNA Reverse Transcription Kit, so the sequenced TCRB transcripts were expressed ones. Deep immunoSEQ sequencing was applied to naive, central memory and regulatory T cell samples, giving an average of roughly 3.5 million total reads per sample. Sorted cells were lysed in RLT buffer, and RNA was extracted using DNase-treated RNeasy Micro or Mini kits according to cell number. To prevent cross-contamination, every cell subset was processed on its own, while patient and healthy donor samples were processed together. The immunoSEQ multiplex PCR was used to amplify TCRB sequences from cDNA, generating 87-bp fragments that spanned the CDR3 region. Amplicons were sequenced on the Illumina HiSeq platform. Processing in the source paper ran as follows. Synthetic template baselines were used to correct PCR bias computationally, reads within Hamming distance 2 were collapsed together, and singletons that could not be merged were discarded. By aligning reads against IMGT, V, D and J genes, CDR3 length, and insertions or deletions at six rearrangement sites were assigned. Within each subset, clonotype counts were normalized to sorted cell number, and only after that were true diversity and Gini coefficients computed with the tcR R package. Repertoire sharing was quantified using the overlap coefficient calculated on TCRB nucleotide sequences. Out-of-frame TCRB sequences from naive cells were analyzed to stand in for the pre-selection repertoire. Entries here come from immuneACCESS through TCRdb and include only in-frame sequences with V and J called. Some clones fail to appear in such tables; in the studies checked, an unresolved V gene covers under half of the shortfall, and the cause of the remainder is unknown. V and J calls and clone size are copied from that table; D and trimming were computed from the DNA. The sample data list about 270,000 clones, and 14% of these were observed just once. The ten top clones hold 0.017% of the sample.

The CDR3 covers 14 residues, taking in both the cysteine and the phenylalanine. The kept DNA is CDR3 alone, 42 bases in frame from the first base. As encoded in the germline V gene (reference sequence), CDR1 is SGHNT while CDR2 is YYREEE. Compared with germline, V lacks 5 bases and J lacks 6 bases; bases without a gene match: 9. The chain uses TRBV5-4 and TRBJ2-7, with 9 middle bases fitting TRBD1. The sample consisted of naive CD4+ T cells from blood. Sample cell subset or site, as interpreted from the label and publication: true naive CD4+ T cells. This receptor was obtained from a man aged 25-45 years with type 1 diabetes. The CDR3 reads CASSKTGTGTEQYF. The DNA reads TGTGCCAGCAGTAAAACCGGGACAGGGACCGAGCAGTACTTC.